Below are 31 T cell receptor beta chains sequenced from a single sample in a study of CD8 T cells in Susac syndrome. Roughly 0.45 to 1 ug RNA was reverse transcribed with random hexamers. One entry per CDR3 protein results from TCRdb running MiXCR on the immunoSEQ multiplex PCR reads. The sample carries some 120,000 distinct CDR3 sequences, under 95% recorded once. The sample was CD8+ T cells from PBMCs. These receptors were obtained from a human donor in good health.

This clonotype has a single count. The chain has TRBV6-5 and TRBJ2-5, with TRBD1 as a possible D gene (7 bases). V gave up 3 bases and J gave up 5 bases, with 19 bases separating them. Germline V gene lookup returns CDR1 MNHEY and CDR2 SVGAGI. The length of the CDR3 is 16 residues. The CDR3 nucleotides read TGTGCCAGCAGTTATTTTCACAGGGGTCGGGGGGAGACCCAGTACTTC. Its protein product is CASSYFHRGRGETQYF.

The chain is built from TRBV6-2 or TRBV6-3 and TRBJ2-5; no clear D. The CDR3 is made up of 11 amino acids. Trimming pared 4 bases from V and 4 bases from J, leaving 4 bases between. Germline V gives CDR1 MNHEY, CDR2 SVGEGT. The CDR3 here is CASSSLETQYF. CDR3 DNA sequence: TGTGCCAGCAGTTCTTTAGAGACCCAGTACTTC.

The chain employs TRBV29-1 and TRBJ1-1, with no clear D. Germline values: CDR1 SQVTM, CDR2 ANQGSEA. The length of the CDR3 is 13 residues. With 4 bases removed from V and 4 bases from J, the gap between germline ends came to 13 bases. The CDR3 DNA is TGCAGCGTTGTCCTGCCGGCGGCCACTGAAGCTTTCTTT. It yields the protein CSVVLPAATEAFF.

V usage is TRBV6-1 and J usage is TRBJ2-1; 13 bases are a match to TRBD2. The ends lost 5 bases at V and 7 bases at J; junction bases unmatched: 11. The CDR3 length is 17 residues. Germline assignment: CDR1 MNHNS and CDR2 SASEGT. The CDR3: CASSPQFRTSGRNEQFF. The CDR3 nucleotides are TGTGCCAGCAGTCCCCAATTTAGGACTAGCGGGAGAAATGAGCAGTTCTTC.

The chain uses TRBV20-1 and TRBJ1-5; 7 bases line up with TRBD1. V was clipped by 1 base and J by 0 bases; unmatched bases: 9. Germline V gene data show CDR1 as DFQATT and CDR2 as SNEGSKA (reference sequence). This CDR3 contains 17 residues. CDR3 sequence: CSARVGTAGLSNQPQHF. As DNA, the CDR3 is TGCAGTGCTAGAGTTGGGACAGCTGGACTTAGCAATCAGCCCCAGCATTTT.

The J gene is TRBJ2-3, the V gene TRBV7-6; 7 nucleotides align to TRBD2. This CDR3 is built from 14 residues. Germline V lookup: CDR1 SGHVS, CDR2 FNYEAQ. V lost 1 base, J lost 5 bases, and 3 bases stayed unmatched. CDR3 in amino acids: CASSLDWEGDTQYF. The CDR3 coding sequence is TGTGCCAGCAGCTTAGACTGGGAGGGAGATACGCAGTATTTT.

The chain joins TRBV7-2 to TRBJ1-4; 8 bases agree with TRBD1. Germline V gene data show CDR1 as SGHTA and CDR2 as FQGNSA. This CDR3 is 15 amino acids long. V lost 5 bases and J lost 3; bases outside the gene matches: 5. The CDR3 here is CASSMSGGPNEKLFF. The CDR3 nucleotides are TGTGCCAGCAGCATGTCAGGGGGCCCTAATGAAAAACTGTTTTTT.

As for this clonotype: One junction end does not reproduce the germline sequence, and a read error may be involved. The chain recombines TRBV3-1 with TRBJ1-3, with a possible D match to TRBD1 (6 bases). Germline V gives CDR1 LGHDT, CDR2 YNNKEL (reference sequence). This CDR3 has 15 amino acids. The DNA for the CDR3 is TGTGCCAGCAGCCACACAGGGCGTTCTGAAAACACCATATATTTT. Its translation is CASSHTGRSENTIYF.

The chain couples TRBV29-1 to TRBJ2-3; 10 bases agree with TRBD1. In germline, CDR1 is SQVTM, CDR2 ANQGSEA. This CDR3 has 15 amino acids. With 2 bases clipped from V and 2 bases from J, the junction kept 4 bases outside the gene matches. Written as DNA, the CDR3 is TGCAGCGTTGAAAGAGACAGGGGGCTCACAGATACGCAGTATTTT. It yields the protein CSVERDRGLTDTQYF.

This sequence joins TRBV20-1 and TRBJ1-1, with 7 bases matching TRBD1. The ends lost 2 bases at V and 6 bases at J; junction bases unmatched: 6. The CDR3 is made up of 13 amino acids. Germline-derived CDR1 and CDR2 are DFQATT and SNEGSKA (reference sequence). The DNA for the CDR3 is TGCAGTGCTAGAAAACAGGGGAAGGCTGAAGCTTTCTTT. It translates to CSARKQGKAEAFF.

CDR3 sequence (DNA): TGCAGCGTTGAAATCCCAGCAGGGGGCTTTCCTGGGGCCAACGTCCTGACTTTC. It translates to CSVEIPAGGFPGANVLTF. The chain joins TRBV29-1 to TRBJ2-6, with 8 bases lining up with TRBD1. After removal of 2 bases from V and 2 bases from J, the junction contained 11 bases not matched to a gene. The germline V gene encodes CDR1 SQVTM and CDR2 ANQGSEA. CDR3 length: 18 amino acids.

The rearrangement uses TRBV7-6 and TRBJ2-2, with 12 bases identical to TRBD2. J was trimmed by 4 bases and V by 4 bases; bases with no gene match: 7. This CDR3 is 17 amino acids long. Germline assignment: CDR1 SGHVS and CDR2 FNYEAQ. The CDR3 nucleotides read TGTGCCAGCAGCTCGCGACTAGCGGGAGTGTTCACCGGGGAGCTGTTTTTT. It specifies CASSSRLAGVFTGELFF.

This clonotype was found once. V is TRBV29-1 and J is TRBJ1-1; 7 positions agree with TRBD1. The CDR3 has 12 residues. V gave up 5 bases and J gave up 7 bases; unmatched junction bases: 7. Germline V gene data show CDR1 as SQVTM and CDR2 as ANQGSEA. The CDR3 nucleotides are TGCAGCGTTACCTGGGGGACAGTTGAAGCTTTCTTT. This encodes CSVTWGTVEAFF.

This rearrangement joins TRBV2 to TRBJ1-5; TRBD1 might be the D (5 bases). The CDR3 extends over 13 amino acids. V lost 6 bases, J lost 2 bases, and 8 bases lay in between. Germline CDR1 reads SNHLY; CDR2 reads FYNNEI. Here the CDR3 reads CASRGEGNQPQHF. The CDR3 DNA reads TGTGCCAGCAGAGGGGAGGGCAATCAGCCCCAGCATTTT.

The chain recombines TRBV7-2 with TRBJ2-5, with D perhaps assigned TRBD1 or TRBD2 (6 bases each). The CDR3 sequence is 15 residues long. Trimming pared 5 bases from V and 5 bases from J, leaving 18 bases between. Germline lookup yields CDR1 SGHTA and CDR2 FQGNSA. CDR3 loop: CASSPPWGAEETQYF. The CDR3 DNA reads TGTGCCAGCAGCCCTCCGTGGGGGGCGGAGGAGACCCAGTACTTC. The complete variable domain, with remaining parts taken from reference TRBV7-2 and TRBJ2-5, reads GAGVSQSPSNKVTEKGKDVELRCDPISGHTALYWYRQSLGQGLEFLIYFQGNSAPDKSGLPSDRFSAERTGGSVSTLTIQRTQQEDSAVYLCASSPPWGAEETQYFGPGTRLLVL.

This CDR3 is CASSPRTSGIGGDIQYF. CDR3 sequence (DNA): TGCGCCAGCAGCCCCCGCACTAGCGGGATTGGAGGGGACATTCAGTACTTC. The chain links TRBV5-1 to TRBJ2-4, with TRBD2 matching over 10 bases. The CDR3 is 17 residues long. CDR1 SGHRS and CDR2 YFSETQ come from the germline V gene. V was pared by 4 bases and J by 8 bases, with 15 bases of the junction left unmatched.

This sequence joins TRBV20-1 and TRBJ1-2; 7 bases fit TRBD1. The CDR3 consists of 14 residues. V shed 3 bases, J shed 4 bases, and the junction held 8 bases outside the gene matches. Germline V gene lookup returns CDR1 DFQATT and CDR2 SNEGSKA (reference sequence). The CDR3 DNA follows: TGCAGTGCTAGTCCCTCGACAGGGATCTATGGCTACACCTTC. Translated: CSASPSTGIYGYTF.

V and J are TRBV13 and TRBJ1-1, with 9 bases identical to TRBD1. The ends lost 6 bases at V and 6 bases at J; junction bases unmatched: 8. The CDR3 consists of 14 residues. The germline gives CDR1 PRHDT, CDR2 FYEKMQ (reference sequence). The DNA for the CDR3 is TGTGCCAGCAGTCCCGGGACAGGGAGTGCTGAAGCTTTCTTT. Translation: CASSPGTGSAEAFF. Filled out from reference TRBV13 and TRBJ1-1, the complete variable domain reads AAGVIQSPRHLIKEKRETATLKCYPIPRHDTVYWYQQGPGQDPQFLISFYEKMQSDKGSIPDRFSAQQFSDYHSELNMSSLELGDSALYFCASSPGTGSAEAFFGQGTRLTVV.

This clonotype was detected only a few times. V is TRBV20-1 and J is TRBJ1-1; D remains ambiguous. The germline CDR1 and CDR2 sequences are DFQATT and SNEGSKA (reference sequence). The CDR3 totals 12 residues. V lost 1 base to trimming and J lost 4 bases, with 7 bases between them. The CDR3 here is CSARAGVTEAFF. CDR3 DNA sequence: TGCAGTGCTAGAGCAGGCGTCACTGAAGCTTTCTTT.

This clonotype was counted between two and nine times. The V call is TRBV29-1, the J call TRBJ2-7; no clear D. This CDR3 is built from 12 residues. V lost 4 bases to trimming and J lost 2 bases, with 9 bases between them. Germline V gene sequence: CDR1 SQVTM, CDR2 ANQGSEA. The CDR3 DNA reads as TGCAGCGTTGTATTAAGGGCCTACGAGCAGTACTTC. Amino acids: CSVVLRAYEQYF.

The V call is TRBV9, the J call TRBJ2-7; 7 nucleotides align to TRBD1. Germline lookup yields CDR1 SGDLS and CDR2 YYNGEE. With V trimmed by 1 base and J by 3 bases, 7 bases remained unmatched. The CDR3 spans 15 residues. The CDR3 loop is CASSVTEGAGYEQYF. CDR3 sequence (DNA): TGTGCCAGCAGCGTAACCGAGGGGGCGGGCTACGAGCAGTACTTC.

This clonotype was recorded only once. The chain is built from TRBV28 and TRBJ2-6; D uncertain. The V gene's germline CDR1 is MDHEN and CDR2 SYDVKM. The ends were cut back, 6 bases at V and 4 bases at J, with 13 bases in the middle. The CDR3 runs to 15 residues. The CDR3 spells CASSPRRFGANVLTF. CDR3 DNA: TGTGCCAGCAGCCCCAGGCGATTCGGGGCCAACGTCCTGACTTTC.

The CDR3 reads CASSEEFTGELFF. The CDR3 bases are TGTGCCAGCAGTGAGGAGTTCACCGGGGAGCTGTTTTTT. The chain is built from TRBV2 and TRBJ2-2; D unclear. The V gene's germline CDR1 is SNHLY and CDR2 FYNNEI. Trimming pared 3 bases from V and 4 bases from J, leaving 6 bases between. CDR3 length equals 13 residues. Full variable domain (missing parts from reference TRBV2 and TRBJ2-2): EPEVTQTPSHQVTQMGQEVILRCVPISNHLYFYWYRQILGQKVEFLVSFYNNEISEKSEIFDDQFSVERPDGSNFTLKIRSTKLEDSAMYFCASSEEFTGELFFGEGSRLTVL.

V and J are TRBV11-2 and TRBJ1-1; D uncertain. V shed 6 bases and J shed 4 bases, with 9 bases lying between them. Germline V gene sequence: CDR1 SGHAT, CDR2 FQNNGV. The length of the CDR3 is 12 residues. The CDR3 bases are TGTGCCAGCAGGCCGTCTAGCACTGAAGCTTTCTTT. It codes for CASRPSSTEAFF.

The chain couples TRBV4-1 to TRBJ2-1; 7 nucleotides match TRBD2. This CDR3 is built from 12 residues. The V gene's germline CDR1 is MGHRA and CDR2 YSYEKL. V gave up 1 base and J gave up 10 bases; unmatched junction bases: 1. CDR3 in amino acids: CASSQAGGEQFF. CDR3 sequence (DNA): TGCGCCAGCAGCCAAGCGGGAGGAGAGCAGTTCTTC.

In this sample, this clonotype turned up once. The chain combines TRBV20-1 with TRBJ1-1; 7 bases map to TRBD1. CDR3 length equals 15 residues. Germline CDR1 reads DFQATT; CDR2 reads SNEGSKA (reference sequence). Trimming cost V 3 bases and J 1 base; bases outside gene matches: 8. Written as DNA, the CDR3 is TGCAGTGCTAGGGGACTCGGGACAGCGAACACTGAAGCTTTCTTT. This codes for CSARGLGTANTEAFF.

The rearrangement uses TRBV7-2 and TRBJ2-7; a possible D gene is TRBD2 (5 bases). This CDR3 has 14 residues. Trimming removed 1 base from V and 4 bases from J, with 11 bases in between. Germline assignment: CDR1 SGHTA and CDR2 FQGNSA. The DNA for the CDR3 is TGTGCCAGCAGCTTAGGTGGACTTTCGTACGAGCAGTACTTC. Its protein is CASSLGGLSYEQYF.

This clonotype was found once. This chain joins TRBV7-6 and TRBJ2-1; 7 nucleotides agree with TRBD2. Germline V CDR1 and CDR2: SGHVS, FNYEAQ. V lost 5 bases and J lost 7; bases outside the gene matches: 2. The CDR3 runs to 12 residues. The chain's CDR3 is CASSHSGNEQFF. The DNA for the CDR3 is TGTGCCAGCAGCCATAGCGGGAATGAGCAGTTCTTC.

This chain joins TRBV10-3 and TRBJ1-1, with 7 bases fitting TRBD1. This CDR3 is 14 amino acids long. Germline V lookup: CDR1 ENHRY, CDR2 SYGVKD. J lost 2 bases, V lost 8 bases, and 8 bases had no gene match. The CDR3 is CAIGGTVDNTEAFF. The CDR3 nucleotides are TGTGCCATCGGCGGGACAGTGGACAACACTGAAGCTTTCTTT.

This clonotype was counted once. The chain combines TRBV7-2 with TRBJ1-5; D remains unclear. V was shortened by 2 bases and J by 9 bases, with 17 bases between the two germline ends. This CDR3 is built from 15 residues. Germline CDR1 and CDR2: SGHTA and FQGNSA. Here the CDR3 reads CASSLSLAPGLPQHF. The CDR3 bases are TGTGCCAGCAGCTTATCCTTGGCCCCCGGTCTGCCCCAGCATTTT.

The CDR3, as DNA: TGTGCCAGCAGCTTAACCGGGGCAGCCTCACGGGGTGAGCAGTTCTTC. Its protein is CASSLTGAASRGEQFF. This chain joins TRBV7-3 and TRBJ2-1; D could derive from TRBD1 or TRBD2 (5 bases each). Germline lookup yields CDR1 SGHTA and CDR2 FQGTGA. The V end lost 0 bases, the J end lost 9 bases, and 18 bases lay between the germline ends. The CDR3 length is 16 residues.